The rows below give T cell receptor beta chains drawn from one sample of a study of T-cell reconstitution after alpha-beta-depleted transplantation in children. TCRdb reanalysed the PCR reads using MiXCR and keeps one entry per CDR3 protein. The data show approximately 130,000 distinct CDR3 sequences, more than 9.5% seen once. The specimen was PBMCs, mostly from graft donor cells, collected 180 days after TCRalphabeta/CD19-depleted stem cell transplant. These receptors were obtained from a girl under three years old who had a stem cell transplant for combined immunodeficiency, so the T cells may come from the graft donor. The CDR3 runs from the conserved cysteine through the conserved F or W. The D gene is left open where the match is weak. A row's size may be missing; if present it is once, few, many or a size class.

clone size	D gene	V gene	J gene	CDR3 protein	CDR3 DNA
-	-	TRBV12-3/TRBV12-4	TRBJ2-6	CASSLGAETTLPNVLTF	TGTGCCAGCAGTTTAGGGGCAGAGACAACGTTGCCCAACGTCCTGACTTTC
many	TRBD2	TRBV28	TRBJ2-3	CASSVPGGNTDTQYF	TGTGCCAGCAGCGTACCGGGAGGTAACACAGATACGCAGTATTTT
-	TRBD1	TRBV29-1	TRBJ2-5	CSVSTGGAETQYF	TGCAGCGTCTCGACAGGGGGCGCAGAGACCCAGTACTTC
-	TRBD2	TRBV7-2	TRBJ2-3	CATSSGRGDTQYF	TGTGCCACCTCTAGCGGGAGGGGAGATACGCAGTATTTT
few	-	TRBV20-1	TRBJ2-1	CSARGGSAVGQFF	TGCAGTGCTAGAGGAGGAAGCGCTGTGGGGCAGTTCTTC
few	-	TRBV20-1	TRBJ2-7	CSATRMGATYEQYF	TGCAGTGCTACCCGGATGGGAGCAACCTACGAGCAGTACTTC
few	TRBD2	TRBV7-9	TRBJ2-1	CASSLGVIGTSLRDEQFF	TGTGCCAGCAGCTTAGGCGTGATAGGGACTAGCCTGCGGGATGAGCAGTTCTTC
-	-	TRBV29-1	TRBJ1-5	CIFEWGHQPQHF	TGCATCTTCGAATGGGGGCATCAGCCCCAGCATTTT
many	TRBD2	TRBV12-3/TRBV12-4	TRBJ2-5	CASSPGSGRAAETQYF	TGTGCCAGCAGTCCGGGTAGCGGGAGGGCCGCAGAGACCCAGTACTTC
few	-	TRBV12-3/TRBV12-4	TRBJ1-5	CASSLQRQHENSNQPQHF	TGTGCCAGCAGTTTACAAAGGCAGCACGAGAATAGCAATCAGCCCCAGCATTTT
-	TRBD2	TRBV5-1	TRBJ2-3	CASRKLSGASTDTQYF	TGCGCCAGCCGCAAACTTAGCGGGGCTAGCACAGATACGCAGTATTTT
-	-	TRBV20-1	TRBJ2-7	CSASTGIYEQYF	TGCAGTGCTAGTACAGGGATCTACGAGCAGTACTTC
few	-	TRBV12-3/TRBV12-4	TRBJ2-2	CANGEGYTGELFF	TGTGCCAACGGCGAGGGATACACCGGGGAGCTGTTTTTT
-	TRBD2	TRBV20-1	TRBJ2-7	CSARGTSGFSYEQYF	TGCAGTGCTAGAGGAACTAGCGGGTTCTCCTACGAGCAGTACTTC
-	-	TRBV7-3	TRBJ1-1	CASSLNPTVEAFF	TGTGCCAGCAGCTTAAATCCGACAGTCGAAGCTTTCTTT
-	-	TRBV5-1	TRBJ2-6	CASSQQSGANVLTF	TGCGCCAGCAGCCAACAGTCTGGGGCCAACGTCCTGACTTTC
-	-	TRBV7-2	TRBJ2-7	CASSLTDSYEQYF	TGTGCCAGCAGCTTAACGGATTCCTACGAGCAGTACTTC
many	-	TRBV29-1	TRBJ2-5	CSVLPGEETQYF	TGCAGCGTGCTGCCAGGGGAAGAGACCCAGTACTTC
few	-	TRBV20-1	TRBJ2-5	CSASAPGDRQETQYF	TGCAGTGCTAGCGCACCTGGGGATAGACAAGAGACCCAGTACTTC
-	-	TRBV15	TRBJ2-5	CATSSHRDIEQETQYF	TGTGCCACCAGCAGCCACCGGGACATTGAGCAAGAGACCCAGTACTTC
-	-	TRBV9	TRBJ1-6	CASSPRGGPYNSPLHF	TGTGCCAGCAGCCCTCGTGGGGGCCCCTATAATTCACCCCTCCACTTT
few	-	TRBV24-1	TRBJ2-1	CATSDNRDIGNEQFF	TGTGCCACCAGTGATAACCGGGACATAGGCAATGAGCAGTTCTTC
many	-	TRBV2	TRBJ2-5	CASSEVDWGSQQETQYF	TGTGCCAGCAGTGAGGTGGACTGGGGCTCTCAACAAGAGACCCAGTACTTC
few	-	TRBV20-1	TRBJ2-7	CSARYPGHTYEQYF	TGCAGTGCTAGATATCCGGGACACACTTACGAGCAGTACTTC
-	-	TRBV27	TRBJ2-1	CASSNLGTARFF	TGTGCCAGCAGTAATCTAGGGACCGCACGGTTCTTC
-	-	TRBV29-1	TRBJ1-2	CSAQRGANYGYTF	TGCAGCGCCCAGAGGGGAGCTAACTATGGCTACACCTTC
few	-	TRBV7-8	TRBJ2-1	CASSRRPLQYNEQFF	TGTGCCAGCAGCCGGCGACCACTACAATACAATGAGCAGTTCTTC
-	-	TRBV29-1	TRBJ2-1	CSVERDFNEQFF	TGCAGCGTTGAACGGGACTTCAATGAGCAGTTCTTC
many	-	TRBV7-6	TRBJ2-1	CASSLERSSSYNEQFF	TGTGCCAGCAGCTTAGAGCGGAGTAGCTCCTACAATGAGCAGTTCTTC
-	-	TRBV6-2/TRBV6-3	TRBJ2-7	CASSILRSYEQYF	TGTGCCAGCAGTATCCTCCGCTCCTACGAGCAGTACTTC
few	-	TRBV18	TRBJ1-2	CASSYTYYGYTF	TGTGCCAGCTCATATACTTACTATGGCTACACCTTC
-	-	TRBV5-4	TRBJ2-2	CASSYVNTGELFF	TGTGCCAGCAGCTACGTGAACACCGGGGAGCTGTTTTTT
-	-	TRBV12-3/TRBV12-4	TRBJ1-1	CASTLREAAEAFF	TGTGCCAGCACCCTCAGGGAGGCCGCTGAAGCTTTCTTT
-	-	TRBV6-5	TRBJ2-7	CASSYPTRADTYEQYF	TGTGCCAGCAGTTACCCCACTAGAGCCGATACCTACGAGCAGTACTTC
few	-	TRBV25-1	TRBJ2-3	CASAQGMGDTQYF	TGTGCCAGCGCCCAGGGGATGGGGGATACGCAGTATTTT
-	-	TRBV20-1	TRBJ1-5	CSASAGTNQPQHF	TGCAGTGCTAGTGCCGGAACCAATCAGCCCCAGCATTTT
many	TRBD2	TRBV5-1	TRBJ2-1	CASVAEAGGNDEQFF	TGCGCCAGCGTTGCGGAAGCGGGAGGAAATGATGAGCAGTTCTTC
-	-	TRBV11-3	TRBJ2-1	CASSPRRDPNEQFF	TGTGCCAGCAGCCCACGACGGGATCCCAATGAGCAGTTCTTC
many	TRBD2	TRBV5-1	TRBJ2-3	CASSSGTSPYPDTQYF	TGCGCCAGCAGCTCCGGGACTAGCCCATATCCGGATACGCAGTATTTT
many	-	TRBV4-3	TRBJ2-1	CASSPGGKGSYNEQFF	TGCGCCAGCAGCCCCGGGGGCAAGGGTTCCTACAATGAGCAGTTCTTC
few	-	TRBV29-1	TRBJ1-2	CSVESSGHGYTF	TGCAGCGTAGAGAGTTCAGGGCACGGCTACACCTTC
few	TRBD1	TRBV3-1	TRBJ1-6	CASSPGTGLVGSYNSPLHF	TGTGCCAGCAGCCCTGGGACAGGGTTAGTCGGCTCCTATAATTCACCCCTCCACTTT
few	-	TRBV6-2/TRBV6-3	TRBJ2-5	CASSYRGTARETQYF	TGTGCCAGCAGTTATCGGGGGACTGCTCGTGAGACCCAGTACTTC
few	-	TRBV12-3/TRBV12-4	TRBJ2-5	CASSFVGPQYF	TGTGCCAGCAGTTTCGTGGGGCCCCAGTACTTC
-	-	TRBV5-6	TRBJ1-5	CASSLGTGAGQPQHF	TGTGCCAGCAGCTTGGGAACGGGGGCCGGGCAGCCCCAGCATTTT
few	-	TRBV5-1	TRBJ2-5	CASSITPEETQYF	TGCGCCAGCAGCATTACTCCAGAAGAGACCCAGTACTTC